This entry lists 11 T cell receptor beta chains sequenced from one sample in a study of CD8+ T cells in alopecia areata. RNA, once extracted, was reverse transcribed into cDNA for use as the sequencing template. Produced via immunoSEQ multiplex PCR; TCRdb's table is partial and in-frame only. The repertoire has 11,000 or so clones, 61% of them found once; the top ten carry just over 14%. Alopecia areata patients had lesional scalp punch biopsies and peripheral blood taken from them. The sample comprised skin. These receptors came from a human donor with alopecia areata.

V gene TRBV25-1 combines with J gene TRBJ1-2; D is ambiguous. This CDR3 comprises 13 residues. V was shortened by 1 base and J by 5 bases, with 8 bases between the two germline ends. CDR1 and CDR2 (germline): MGHDK, SYGVNS. This chain's CDR3 is CASSEWGRYGYTF. CDR3 nucleotides: TGTGCCAGCAGTGAATGGGGAAGATATGGCTACACCTTC.

The chain links TRBV1 to TRBJ2-7; TRBD1 is the table's D call and was not checked against the DNA. TRBV1 is designated a pseudogene. CDR3 size: 16 residues. As DNA, the CDR3 is TGCACCAGCAGCCAAGATAGTAGGCAGGGGGCTGGCGAGCAGTACTTC. It translates to CTSSQDSRQGAGEQYF.

The chain links TRBV6-6 to TRBJ2-3, with D possibly TRBD2 on 5 matching bases. The CDR3 contains 12 residues. The germline CDR1 and CDR2 sequences are MNHNY and SVGAGI (reference sequence). The V gene lost 6 bases and the J gene lost 2 bases, with 6 bases spanning the gap. CDR3 in amino acids: CASRDSTDTQYF. CDR3 bases: TGTGCCAGCAGGGACTCCACAGATACGCAGTATTTT.

The V call is TRBV11-2, the J call TRBJ2-4, with TRBD2 identical over 8 bases. Germline trimming cut 1 base from V and 7 bases from J; bases unmatched to any gene: 9. Germline CDR1 is SGHAT and CDR2 is FQNNGV. The length of the CDR3 is 16 residues. DNA for the CDR3: TGTGCCAGCAGCTTAGTAATGGCGGGAGGAGAGAACATTCAGTACTTC. Its protein product is CASSLVMAGGENIQYF.

J is TRBJ2-3 and V is TRBV6-4; 8 nucleotides align to TRBD2. CDR1 and CDR2 from the germline V gene are MRHNA and SNTAGT. V lost 6 bases, J lost 0 bases, and 8 bases stayed unmatched. The CDR3 extends over 16 amino acids. This CDR3 is CASSPGSGGSTDTQYF. DNA for the CDR3: TGTGCCAGCAGCCCTGGGAGCGGGGGTAGCACAGATACGCAGTATTTT.

The J gene is TRBJ2-2, the V gene TRBV5-1, with D perhaps TRBD1 or TRBD2 (6 bases each). Germline CDR1 and CDR2: SGHRS and YFSETQ. The CDR3 is 16 residues long. Between the trimmed V and J ends, which lost 3 bases and 6 bases, there was a span of 18 bases. The CDR3 is CASSSPARGASGELFF. CDR3 in DNA: TGCGCCAGCAGCTCACCCGCAAGGGGGGCATCCGGGGAGCTGTTTTTT. Full variable domain (rest looked up from reference TRBV5-1 and TRBJ2-2): KAGVTQTPRYLIKTRGQQVTLSCSPISGHRSVSWYQQTPGQGLQFLFEYFSETQRNKGNFPGRFSGRQFSNSRSEMNVSTLELGDSALYLCASSSPARGASGELFFGEGSRLTVL.

The rearrangement uses TRBV7-3 and TRBJ2-1, with D tentatively TRBD1 (6 bases). This CDR3 comprises 13 residues. CDR1 and CDR2 from the germline V gene are SGHTA and FQGTGA. Trimming cost V 2 bases and J 7 bases, with 9 bases left between them. The CDR3 loop is CASSLGGENEQFF. In nucleotides, the CDR3 is TGTGCCAGCAGCTTAGGGGGCGAGAATGAGCAGTTCTTC.

This clone showed up just once. V gene TRBV6-1 combines with J gene TRBJ1-5; the D is unclear. The CDR3 sequence is 12 residues long. Trimming left V 7 bases short and J 7 bases short, with 11 bases between. Germline V lookup: CDR1 MNHNS, CDR2 SASEGT. The chain's CDR3 is CASNLFRQPQHF. CDR3 in DNA: TGTGCCAGCAATCTTTTCAGGCAGCCCCAGCATTTT.

This clone was seen once. CDR3 bases: TGTGCCAGCAGTCAGAGGCAGCTCTACGAGCAGTACTTC. Residues: CASSQRQLYEQYF. This chain uses TRBV6-5 with TRBJ2-7, with D unresolved. Germline assignment: CDR1 MNHEY and CDR2 SVGAGI. V shed 5 bases and J shed 3 bases, with 11 bases lying between them. The CDR3 extends over 13 amino acids.

In this sample, this clone turned up once. This chain uses TRBV30 with TRBJ1-5; D is perhaps TRBD1 (6 bases). V lost 1 base and J 8 bases, leaving 15 bases between the germline ends. The CDR3 sequence is 14 residues long. Per germline, CDR1 GTSNPN and CDR2 SVGIG (reference sequence). The CDR3 DNA reads TGTGCCTGGAGTGAGATAGGGGGGTCTGAGCCCCAGCATTTT. Translating gives CAWSEIGGSEPQHF.

The gene calls are TRBV11-2 and TRBJ2-7; possible D gene TRBD2, 6 bases. With 10 bases removed from V and 1 base from J, the gap between germline ends came to 11 bases. Germline V gene sequence: CDR1 SGHAT, CDR2 FQNNGV. The CDR3 extends over 12 amino acids. The CDR3 loop reads CATGSSSYEQYF. DNA of the CDR3: TGTGCCACCGGGAGCAGTTCCTACGAGCAGTACTTC.